The rows below give T cell receptor beta chains drawn from one sample of a study of T-cell memory formation after mild COVID-19. TCRdb re-derived calls from the 5' RACE reads in MiXCR, one entry per CDR3 protein. Of some 350,000 distinct CDR3 sequences in the sample, approximately 13% were seen once. What was sequenced was PBMCs or a T cell subset sorted from them (not recorded which). These receptor sequences come from a man between 18 and 29 years old who had mild COVID-19 (a few samples of this study predate the infection). Cell type and time point are not known. CDR3s include the opening cysteine and the closing phenylalanine or tryptophan. The D gene is left open where the match is weak. Size values are once, few and many counts, or a class for expanded clones, and some rows have none.

TGCAGCGCATCCGGGACAGGGTACCAAGAGACCCAGTACTTC	CSASGTGYQETQYF	TRBD1	NA	TRBV29-1	TRBJ2-5
TGCGCCAGCAGCTTGGTGGGACAGGGACACGGCTACACCTTC	CASSLVGQGHGYTF	TRBD1	NA	TRBV5-1	TRBJ1-2
TGTGCCAGCAGCCGATCAGGGGGCTATGGCTACACCTTC	CASSRSGGYGYTF	TRBD1	many	TRBV7-6	TRBJ1-2
TGCAGTGCTAGACCTGGGGGCAGAAACACCGGGGAGCTGTTTTTT	CSARPGGRNTGELFF	NA	NA	TRBV20-1	TRBJ2-2
TGTGCCAGCAGCCCTGATCCGGGGAGCTCCTACAATGAGCAGTTCTTC	CASSPDPGSSYNEQFF	NA	few	TRBV5-4	TRBJ2-1
TGTGCCAGCAGTGGGAGACAGGGGGCCTATGGCTACACCTTC	CASSGRQGAYGYTF	TRBD1	NA	TRBV27	TRBJ1-2
TGTGCCAGCAGTCCAATGGACTCTGGAAACACCATATATTTT	CASSPMDSGNTIYF	NA	NA	TRBV2	TRBJ1-3
TGTGCCAGCAGTTCTCCGGGACAGGGCGGCTACACCTTC	CASSSPGQGGYTF	TRBD1	NA	TRBV5-6	TRBJ1-2
TGTGCCAGCAGCCAAGCCCGGGTCTACGAGCAGTACTTC	CASSQARVYEQYF	NA	NA	TRBV4-2	TRBJ2-7
TGTGCCACCAGTGAAGCGCTTAACTATGGCTACACCTTC	CATSEALNYGYTF	NA	NA	TRBV24-1	TRBJ1-2
TGCAGTGGCTGGTGGGGCGGGGAGCTGTTTTTT	CSGWWGGELFF	NA	few	TRBV29-1	TRBJ2-2
TGTGCCAGCAGCGTAGCTGGTAGGGGTAGCACCGGGGAGCTGTTTTTT	CASSVAGRGSTGELFF	NA	NA	TRBV9	TRBJ2-2
TGTGCCAGTGGGCAGTCGAACAATCAGCCCCAGCATTTT	CASGQSNNQPQHF	NA	NA	TRBV2	TRBJ1-5
TGTGCCAGCAGCGCGATCGGAACAGGGGCCGCTCAGCCCCAGCATTTT	CASSAIGTGAAQPQHF	TRBD1	few	TRBV7-2	TRBJ1-5
NA	CASSSSGLAGRGGTQYF	NA	few	TRBV28	TRBJ2-5
TGTGCCAGCAGCGGGTGGGACGCCCGCACAGATACGCAGTATTTT	CASSGWDARTDTQYF	NA	NA	TRBV9	TRBJ2-3
TGCAGTGCCACAGACAGAGATTATAGCAATCAGCCCCAGCATTTT	CSATDRDYSNQPQHF	NA	many	TRBV20-1	TRBJ1-5
TGCAGTGCCGAAGACCCGCCGCCCCCGTTCGGGGAGCTGTTTTTT	CSAEDPPPPFGELFF	NA	few	TRBV20-1	TRBJ2-2
TGTGCCAGCAGTAAGGGTGTATCAAACTACGAGCAGTACTTC	CASSKGVSNYEQYF	NA	few	TRBV12-3/TRBV12-4	TRBJ2-7
TGTGCCAGCGTCACCGGTGGGGGTCAAGAGACCCAGTACTTC	CASVTGGGQETQYF	NA	few	TRBV6-2/TRBV6-3	TRBJ2-5
TGTGCCAGCGGAAGAACTTCGGGGACCCAGTACTTC	CASGRTSGTQYF	NA	many	TRBV5-6	TRBJ2-5
TGTGCCGCAGGACGGACGGGTGACTACGAGCAGTACTTC	CAAGRTGDYEQYF	NA	NA	TRBV10-3	TRBJ2-7
TGTGCCAGCAGCCCGCATCGCGGCGGGGGGGGCACTGAAGCTTTCTTT	CASSPHRGGGGTEAFF	NA	few	TRBV7-9	TRBJ1-1
TGTGCCAGCAGCTTGGAACTGCTAGGAGTGACCCAGTACTTC	CASSLELLGVTQYF	NA	few	TRBV5-5	TRBJ2-5
TGCGCCAGCAGCCAAGGGTCCGGGACTAACTTGGAGACCCAGTACTTC	CASSQGSGTNLETQYF	TRBD2	NA	TRBV4-3	TRBJ2-5
TGTCCACTCACTCCTTTACCGGGACTCCAAAATCAGCCCCAGCATTTT	CPLTPLPGLQNQPQHF	NA	few	TRBV7-2	TRBJ1-5
TGTGCCAGTAGCAGCAGGGGTTCTGGGGCCAACGTCCTGACTTTC	CASSSRGSGANVLTF	NA	many	TRBV19	TRBJ2-6
TGCAGTGCTCAACTGCCAGTAAAAGAGACCCAGTACTTC	CSAQLPVKETQYF	NA	NA	TRBV20-1	TRBJ2-5
TGTGCCACCAGCAGGGCGGCAGCCGGGGAGCTGTTTTTT	CATSRAAAGELFF	NA	few	TRBV15	TRBJ2-2
TGTGCCAGCAGCCCCTTGGGACAGACCACAGATACGCAGTATTTT	CASSPLGQTTDTQYF	TRBD1	many	TRBV12-3/TRBV12-4	TRBJ2-3
TGCAGTGCTAGCCTCCCCCGGGACGGACCCTACGAGCAGTACTTC	CSASLPRDGPYEQYF	NA	NA	TRBV20-1	TRBJ2-7
TGTGCCAGCAGCTCCCGGGAGTTCCCAGATACGCAGTATTTT	CASSSREFPDTQYF	NA	few	TRBV11-2	TRBJ2-3
TGTGCCAGCGGGTGGCGGAACAATGAGCAGTTCTTC	CASGWRNNEQFF	NA	few	TRBV6-5	TRBJ2-1
TGTGCCAGCAGAGTCCTACAGGGCTATGGCTACACCTTC	CASRVLQGYGYTF	NA	many	TRBV6-5	TRBJ1-2
TGTGCCAGCAGCCAAGATTTTGGGGTGTTGTACTTC	CASSQDFGVLYF	NA	NA	TRBV4-2	TRBJ2-7
TGTGCCAGCAGAAACGGGGGTGTGGAGACCCAGTACTTC	CASRNGGVETQYF	NA	few	TRBV6-5	TRBJ2-5
TGCAGTGCTAATGGGGGCGGCGCCTATGGCTACACCTTC	CSANGGGAYGYTF	NA	few	TRBV20-1	TRBJ1-2
TGTGCCAGCAGAGAGGACAGGGGCACTGAAGCTTTCTTT	CASREDRGTEAFF	TRBD1	once	TRBV2	TRBJ1-1
TGTGCCAGCAGTGACTTAGGCGGTTACTCACCCCTCCACTTT	CASSDLGGYSPLHF	NA	few	TRBV2	TRBJ1-6
TGTGCCAGCAGCTTAAGTCAAGGGAACCAAGAGACCCAGTACTTC	CASSLSQGNQETQYF	NA	NA	TRBV7-9	TRBJ2-5
TGTGCCAGCAGCTTAGTATGGTCTGGAAACACCATATATTTT	CASSLVWSGNTIYF	NA	few	TRBV7-2	TRBJ1-3
TGTGCCAGCAGGGAACCAGGCTATCAGCCCCAGCATTTT	CASREPGYQPQHF	NA	NA	TRBV2	TRBJ1-5
TGCAGTGCTAGCAAGGGGTCATCTAGCACAGATACGCAGTATTTT	CSASKGSSSTDTQYF	NA	few	TRBV20-1	TRBJ2-3
TGCAGTGCTACGAGCGGAAACTACAATGAGCAGTTCTTC	CSATSGNYNEQFF	NA	few	TRBV20-1	TRBJ2-1
TGTGCCAGCAGTTTTTTAGGGGATCGGCAGCCCCAGCATTTT	CASSFLGDRQPQHF	NA	NA	TRBV27	TRBJ1-5
TGTGCCAGCAGTTCAAGCGGGGGGGCGGCCGGGGAGCTGTTTTTT	CASSSSGGAAGELFF	TRBD2	NA	TRBV11-3	TRBJ2-2
TGTGCCAGTAACATCCTAGGAAACACCATATATTTT	CASNILGNTIYF	NA	NA	TRBV19	TRBJ1-3
TGCAGTGACAGGGCACCGAACACTGAAGCTTTCTTT	CSDRAPNTEAFF	NA	NA	TRBV20-1	TRBJ1-1
TGCAGCGTTGCTAGTGGGCTTGACTATGGCTACACCTTC	CSVASGLDYGYTF	NA	many	TRBV29-1	TRBJ1-2
TGTGCCCAGGGGACAGGGAGGGAGTATGGCTACACCTTC	CAQGTGREYGYTF	TRBD1	NA	TRBV28	TRBJ1-2
TGTGCCAGCAGCTTTACGGGACCGGGGGATTCACCCCTCCACTTT	CASSFTGPGDSPLHF	NA	NA	TRBV7-8	TRBJ1-6
TGTGCCAGCAGTTTATACTACGAGCAGTACTTC	CASSLYYEQYF	NA	NA	TRBV6-2/TRBV6-3	TRBJ2-7
TGTGCCAGCAGTTCCGGGGCACAATACAATGAGCAGTTCTTC	CASSSGAQYNEQFF	NA	few	TRBV6-2/TRBV6-3	TRBJ2-1
TGTGCCAGCAATTGGGGCGGGAGCGTTGGAAAACTGTTTTTT	CASNWGGSVGKLFF	NA	NA	TRBV28	TRBJ1-4